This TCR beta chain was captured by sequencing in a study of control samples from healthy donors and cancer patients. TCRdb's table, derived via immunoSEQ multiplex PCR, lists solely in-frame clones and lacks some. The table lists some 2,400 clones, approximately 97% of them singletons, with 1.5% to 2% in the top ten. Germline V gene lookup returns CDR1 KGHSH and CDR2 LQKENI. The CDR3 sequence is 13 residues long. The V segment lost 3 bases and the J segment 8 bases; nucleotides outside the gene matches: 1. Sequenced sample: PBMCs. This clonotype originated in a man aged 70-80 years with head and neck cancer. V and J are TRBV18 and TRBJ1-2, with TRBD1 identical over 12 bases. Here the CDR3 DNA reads TGTGCCAGCTCACCTGGGACAGGGGGCGGCTACACCTTC. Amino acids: CASSPGTGGGYTF.